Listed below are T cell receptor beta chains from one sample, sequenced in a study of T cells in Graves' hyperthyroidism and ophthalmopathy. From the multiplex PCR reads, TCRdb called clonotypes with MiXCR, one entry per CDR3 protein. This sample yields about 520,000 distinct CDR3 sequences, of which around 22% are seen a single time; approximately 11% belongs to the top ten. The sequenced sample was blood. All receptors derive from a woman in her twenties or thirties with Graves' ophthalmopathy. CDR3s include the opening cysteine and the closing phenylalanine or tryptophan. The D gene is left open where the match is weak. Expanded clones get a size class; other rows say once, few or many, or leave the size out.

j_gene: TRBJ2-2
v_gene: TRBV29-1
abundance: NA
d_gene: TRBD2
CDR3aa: CSVLTARGDRRTSGTSGELFF
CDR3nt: TGCAGCGTACTGACCGCTAGGGGGGACAGACGGACTAGCGGGACGAGCGGGGAGCTGTTTTTT

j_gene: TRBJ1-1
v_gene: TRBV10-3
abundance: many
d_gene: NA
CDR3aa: CAIRTEGTEAFF
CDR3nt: TGTGCCATCAGGACAGAGGGCACTGAAGCTTTCTTT

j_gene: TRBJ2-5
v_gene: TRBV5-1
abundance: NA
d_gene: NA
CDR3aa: CASSLGQMTETQYF
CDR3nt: TGCGCCAGCAGCTTGGGACAGATGACGGAGACCCAGTACTTC

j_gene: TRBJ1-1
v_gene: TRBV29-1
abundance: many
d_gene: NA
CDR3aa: CSVVQGNTEAFF
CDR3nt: TGCAGCGTTGTTCAGGGAAACACTGAAGCTTTCTTT

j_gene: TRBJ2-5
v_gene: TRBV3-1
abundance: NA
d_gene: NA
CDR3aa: CASSQRGPRGETQYF
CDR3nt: TGTGCCAGCAGCCAACGGGGGCCACGAGGAGAGACCCAGTACTTC

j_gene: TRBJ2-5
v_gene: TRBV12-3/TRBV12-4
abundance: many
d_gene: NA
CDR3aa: CASSWAHQETQYF
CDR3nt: TGTGCCAGCAGTTGGGCACACCAAGAGACCCAGTACTTC

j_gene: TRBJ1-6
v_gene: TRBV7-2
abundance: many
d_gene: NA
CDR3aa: CASSLAWGGNSPLHF
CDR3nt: TGTGCCAGCAGCTTAGCTTGGGGGGGGAATTCACCCCTCCACTTT

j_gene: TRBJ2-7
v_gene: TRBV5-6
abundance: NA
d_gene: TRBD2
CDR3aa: CASSRSGLQEEQYF
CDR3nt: TGTGCCAGCAGCCGATCGGGACTACAGGAGGAGCAGTACTTC

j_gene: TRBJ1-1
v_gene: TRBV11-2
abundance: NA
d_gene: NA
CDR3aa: CASSLVVRVATEAFF
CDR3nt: TGTGCCAGCAGCTTAGTGGTCAGGGTGGCCACTGAAGCTTTCTTT

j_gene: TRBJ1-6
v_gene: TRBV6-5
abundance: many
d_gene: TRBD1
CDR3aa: CASSFPGTGTNSPLHF
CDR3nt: TGTGCCAGCAGTTTCCCCGGGACAGGGACTAATTCACCCCTCCACTTT

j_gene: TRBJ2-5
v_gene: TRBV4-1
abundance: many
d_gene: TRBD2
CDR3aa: CASSQPGGRQETQYF
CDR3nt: TGCGCCAGCAGCCAACCGGGGGGGCGGCAAGAGACCCAGTACTTC

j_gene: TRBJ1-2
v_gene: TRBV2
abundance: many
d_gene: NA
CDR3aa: CASTSGQSANYGYTF
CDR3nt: TGTGCCAGCACCTCAGGACAGTCAGCTAACTATGGCTACACCTTC

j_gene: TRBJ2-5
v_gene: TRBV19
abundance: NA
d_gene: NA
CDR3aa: CASSQTAQETQYF
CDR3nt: TGTGCCAGTAGCCAGACAGCGCAAGAGACCCAGTACTTC

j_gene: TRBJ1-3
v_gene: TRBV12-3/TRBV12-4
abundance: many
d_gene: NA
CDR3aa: CASSSQGNTIYF
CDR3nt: TGTGCCAGCAGTTCCCAGGGAAACACCATATATTTT

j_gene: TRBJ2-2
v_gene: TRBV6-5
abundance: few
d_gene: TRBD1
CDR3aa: CASSTRQGAGELFF
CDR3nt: TGTGCCAGCAGTACTCGACAGGGGGCCGGGGAGCTGTTTTTT

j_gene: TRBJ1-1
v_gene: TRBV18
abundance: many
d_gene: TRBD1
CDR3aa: CASSPTTGGNTEAFF
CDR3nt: TGTGCCAGCTCACCGACGACAGGGGGGAACACTGAAGCTTTCTTT

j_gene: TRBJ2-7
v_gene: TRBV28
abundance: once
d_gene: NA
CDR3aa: CASSPSTGPHYEQYF
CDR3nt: TGTGCCAGCAGTCCGTCGACGGGACCCCACTACGAGCAGTACTTC

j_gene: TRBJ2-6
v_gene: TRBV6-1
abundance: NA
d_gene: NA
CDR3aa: CASSEDSGGGANVLTF
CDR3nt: TGTGCCAGCAGTGAAGATTCCGGGGGTGGGGCCAACGTCCTGACTTTC

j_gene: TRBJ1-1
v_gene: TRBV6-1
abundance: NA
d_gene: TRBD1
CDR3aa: CASGTGVMNTEAFF
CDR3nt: TGTGCCAGCGGAACAGGGGTAATGAACACTGAAGCTTTCTTT

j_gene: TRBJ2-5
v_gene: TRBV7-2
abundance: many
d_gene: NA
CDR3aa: CASSHLSTGRETQYF
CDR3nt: TGTGCCAGCAGCCACCTATCGACAGGGAGGGAGACCCAGTACTTC

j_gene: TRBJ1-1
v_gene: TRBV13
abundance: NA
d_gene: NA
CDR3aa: CAISHSYMNTEAFF
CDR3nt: TGTGCCATCAGCCACAGTTATATGAACACTGAAGCTTTCTTT

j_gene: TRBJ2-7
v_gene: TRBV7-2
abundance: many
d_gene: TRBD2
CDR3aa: CASSPMRGSYEQYF
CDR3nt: TGTGCCAGCAGCCCCATGCGGGGGTCCTACGAGCAGTACTTC

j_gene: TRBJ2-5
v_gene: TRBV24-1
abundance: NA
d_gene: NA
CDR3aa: CATSLGGRQETQYF
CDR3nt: TGTGCCACCAGTCTCGGGGGGCGGCAAGAGACCCAGTACTTC

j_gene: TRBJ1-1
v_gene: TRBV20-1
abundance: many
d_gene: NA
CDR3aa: CSARDRTVNTEAFF
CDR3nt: TGCAGTGCTAGAGATAGAACAGTGAACACTGAAGCTTTCTTT

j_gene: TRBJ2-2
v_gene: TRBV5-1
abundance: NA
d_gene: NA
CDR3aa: CASSLGGTASNTGELFF
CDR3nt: TGCGCCAGCAGCTTGGGCGGGACGGCCTCGAACACCGGGGAGCTGTTTTTT

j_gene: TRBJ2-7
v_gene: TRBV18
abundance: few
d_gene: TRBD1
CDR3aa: CASSPRTGNSYEQYF
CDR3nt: TGTGCCAGCTCACCACGGACAGGGAACTCCTACGAGCAGTACTTC

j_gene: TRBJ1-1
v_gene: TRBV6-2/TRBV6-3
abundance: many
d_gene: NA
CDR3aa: CASSFDSHTEAFF
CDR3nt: TGTGCCAGCAGCTTTGACAGCCACACTGAAGCTTTCTTT

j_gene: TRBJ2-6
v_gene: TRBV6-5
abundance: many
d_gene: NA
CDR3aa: CASSYGGPSSGANVLTF
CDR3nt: TGTGCCAGCAGTTACGGGGGTCCAAGCTCTGGGGCCAACGTCCTGACTTTC

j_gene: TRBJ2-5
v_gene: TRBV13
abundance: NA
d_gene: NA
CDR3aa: CASSFLSRQETQYF
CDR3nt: TGTGCCAGCAGCTTTTTAAGTAGACAAGAGACCCAGTACTTC

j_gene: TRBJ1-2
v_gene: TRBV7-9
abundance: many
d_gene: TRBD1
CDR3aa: CASSLAPGGYGYTF
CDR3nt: TGTGCCAGCAGCTTAGCCCCAGGGGGCTATGGCTACACCTTC

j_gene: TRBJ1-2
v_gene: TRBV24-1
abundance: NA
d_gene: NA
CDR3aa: CATSDSYYGYTF
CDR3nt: TGTGCCACCAGTGATTCCTACTATGGCTACACCTTC

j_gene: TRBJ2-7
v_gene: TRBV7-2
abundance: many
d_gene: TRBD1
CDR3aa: CASSSSSGQGYEQYF
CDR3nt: TGTGCCAGCAGCTCATCCTCGGGACAGGGCTACGAGCAGTACTTC

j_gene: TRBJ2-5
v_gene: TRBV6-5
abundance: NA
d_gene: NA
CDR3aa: CASSYGQGGKTQYF
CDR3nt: TGTGCCAGCAGTTATGGGCAGGGGGGAAAGACCCAGTACTTC

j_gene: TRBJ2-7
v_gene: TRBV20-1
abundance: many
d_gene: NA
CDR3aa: CSARVNQGLHEQYF
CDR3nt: TGCAGTGCTAGAGTAAACCAGGGTCTCCACGAGCAGTACTTC

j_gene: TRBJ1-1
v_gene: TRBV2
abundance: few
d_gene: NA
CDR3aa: CASSVGFWTQSRVRNTEAFF
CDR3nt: TGTGCCAGCAGTGTTGGCTTTTGGACCCAATCAAGGGTCAGGAACACTGAAGCTTTCTTT

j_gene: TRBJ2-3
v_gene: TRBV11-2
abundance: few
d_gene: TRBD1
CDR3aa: CASSPTGGVIGTDTQYF
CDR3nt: TGTGCCAGCAGCCCGACAGGGGGTGTTATTGGGACAGATACGCAGTATTTT

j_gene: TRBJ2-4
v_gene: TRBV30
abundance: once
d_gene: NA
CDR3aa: CAWSRGLAKNIQYF
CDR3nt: TGTGCCTGGAGTCGAGGACTAGCCAAAAACATTCAGTACTTC

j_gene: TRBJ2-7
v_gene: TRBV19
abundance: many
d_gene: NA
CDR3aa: CASSEAYSYEQYF
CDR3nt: TGTGCCAGCAGCGAGGCCTACTCCTACGAGCAGTACTTC

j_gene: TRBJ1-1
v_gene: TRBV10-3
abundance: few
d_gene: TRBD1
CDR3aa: CAISDIRGQGTEAFF
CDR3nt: TGTGCCATCAGTGATATAAGGGGGCAGGGCACTGAAGCTTTCTTT

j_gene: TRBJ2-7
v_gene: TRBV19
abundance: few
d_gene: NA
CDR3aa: CASSKGGVGYEQYF
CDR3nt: TGTGCCAGTAGTAAAGGGGGAGTTGGCTACGAGCAGTACTTC

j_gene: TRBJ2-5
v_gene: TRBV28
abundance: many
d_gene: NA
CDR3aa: CASSFHGGLETQYF
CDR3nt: TGTGCCAGCAGTTTTCATGGGGGCTTGGAGACCCAGTACTTC

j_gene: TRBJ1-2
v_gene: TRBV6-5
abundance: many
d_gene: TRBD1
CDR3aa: CASSYEDRGGYTF
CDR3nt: TGTGCCAGCAGTTACGAGGACAGGGGTGGCTACACCTTC

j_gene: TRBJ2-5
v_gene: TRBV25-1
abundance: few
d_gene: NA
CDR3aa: CASSEPGSEETQYF
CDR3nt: TGTGCCAGCAGTGAACCCGGGAGTGAAGAGACCCAGTACTTC

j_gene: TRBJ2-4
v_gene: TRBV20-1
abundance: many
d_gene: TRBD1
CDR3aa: CSARDRRGGVNIQYF
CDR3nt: TGCAGTGCTAGAGATCGTAGAGGGGGCGTAAACATTCAGTACTTC

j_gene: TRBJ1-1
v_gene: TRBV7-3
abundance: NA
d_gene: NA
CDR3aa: CASSSTRGTEAFF
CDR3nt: TGTGCCAGCAGCTCCACGCGGGGTACTGAAGCTTTCTTT

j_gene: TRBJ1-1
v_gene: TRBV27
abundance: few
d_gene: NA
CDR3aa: CASSLTAGDTEAFF
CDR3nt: TGTGCCAGCAGTTTAACCGCCGGGGACACTGAAGCTTTCTTT

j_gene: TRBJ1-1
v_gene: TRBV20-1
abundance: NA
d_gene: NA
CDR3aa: CSARSGENTEAFF
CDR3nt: TGCAGTGCTAGAAGTGGAGAGAACACTGAAGCTTTCTTT

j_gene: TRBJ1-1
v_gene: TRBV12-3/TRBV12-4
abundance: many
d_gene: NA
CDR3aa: CASRSLMNTEAFF
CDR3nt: TGTGCCAGCAGGAGCCTCATGAACACTGAAGCTTTCTTT

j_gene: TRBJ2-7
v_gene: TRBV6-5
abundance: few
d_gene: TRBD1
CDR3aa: CASSYDRVSPYEQYF
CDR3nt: TGTGCCAGCAGTTACGACAGGGTTTCCCCGTACGAGCAGTACTTC

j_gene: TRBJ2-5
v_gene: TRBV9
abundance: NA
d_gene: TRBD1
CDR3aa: CASSVAGGGETQYF
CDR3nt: TGTGCCAGCAGCGTAGCAGGGGGTGGAGAGACCCAGTACTTC

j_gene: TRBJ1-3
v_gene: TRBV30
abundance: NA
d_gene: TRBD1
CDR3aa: CASGQEEENTIYF
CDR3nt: TGTGCCTCCGGACAGGAGGAAGAAAACACCATATATTTT

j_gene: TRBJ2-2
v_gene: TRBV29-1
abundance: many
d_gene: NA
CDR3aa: CSVATWDVDTGELFF
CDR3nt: TGCAGCGTCGCGACCTGGGACGTCGACACCGGGGAGCTGTTTTTT

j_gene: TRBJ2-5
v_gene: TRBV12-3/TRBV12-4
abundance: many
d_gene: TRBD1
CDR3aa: CASGQAATQYF
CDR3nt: TGTGCCAGTGGACAGGCAGCGACCCAGTACTTC

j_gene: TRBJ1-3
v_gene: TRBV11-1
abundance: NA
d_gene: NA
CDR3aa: CASKGTLSFAGNTIYF
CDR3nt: TGTGCCAGCAAGGGGACGCTATCTTTTGCTGGAAACACCATATATTTT